The clone carrying this TCR beta chain was seen many times. MiXCR, run by TCRdb on the RT-PCR reads, gives a single entry per CDR3 protein. The table records almost 700,000 distinct CDR3 sequences, 12% to 15% of them present only once. This clonotype was obtained from a female donor in good health, serving as a healthy control. Source material: memory CD4+ T cells from blood.

The CDR3 nucleotides are TGTGCCACGTCTGGGGGGGGCCCCCCCACAGATACGCAGTATTTT. It is translated as CATSGGGPPTDTQYF. The rearrangement uses TRBV12-3 or TRBV12-4 and TRBJ2-3, with D maybe TRBD2 (7 bases). CDR3 length: 15 amino acids. Between the trimmed V and J ends, which lost 10 bases and 2 bases, there was a span of 19 bases.